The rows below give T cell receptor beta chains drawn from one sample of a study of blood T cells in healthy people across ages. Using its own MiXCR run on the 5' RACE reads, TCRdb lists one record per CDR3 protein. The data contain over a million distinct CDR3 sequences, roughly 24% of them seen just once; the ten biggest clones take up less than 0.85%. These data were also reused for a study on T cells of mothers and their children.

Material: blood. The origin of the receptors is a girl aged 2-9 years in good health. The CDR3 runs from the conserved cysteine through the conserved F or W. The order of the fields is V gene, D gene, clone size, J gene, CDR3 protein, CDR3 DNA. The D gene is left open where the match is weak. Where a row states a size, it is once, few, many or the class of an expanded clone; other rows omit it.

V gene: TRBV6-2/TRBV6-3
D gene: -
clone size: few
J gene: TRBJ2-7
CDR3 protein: CASSDRRGLSYEQYF
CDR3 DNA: TGTGCCAGCAGTGATCGACGGGGGTTGTCCTACGAGCAGTACTTC

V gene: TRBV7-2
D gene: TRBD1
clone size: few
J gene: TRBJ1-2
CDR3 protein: CASSLGDSAGYTF
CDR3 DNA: TGTGCCAGCAGCTTGGGGGACAGTGCTGGCTACACCTTC

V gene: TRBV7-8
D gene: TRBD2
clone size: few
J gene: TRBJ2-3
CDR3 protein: CASSSLAGVADTQYF
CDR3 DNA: TGTGCCAGCAGCTCACTAGCGGGAGTGGCAGATACGCAGTATTTT

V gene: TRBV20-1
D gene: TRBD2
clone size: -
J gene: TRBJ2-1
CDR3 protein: CSANVAGLMNEQFF
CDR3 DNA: TGCAGTGCTAACGTAGCGGGATTGATGAATGAGCAGTTCTTC

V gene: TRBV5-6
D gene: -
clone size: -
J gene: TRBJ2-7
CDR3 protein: CASSLGIAEQYF
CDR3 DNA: TGTGCCAGCAGCTTGGGAATCGCCGAGCAGTACTTC

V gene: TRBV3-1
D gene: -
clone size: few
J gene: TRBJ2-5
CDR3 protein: CASSRDRVGVLQETQYF
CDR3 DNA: TGTGCCAGCAGCCGAGATCGGGTCGGGGTCCTCCAAGAGACCCAGTACTTC

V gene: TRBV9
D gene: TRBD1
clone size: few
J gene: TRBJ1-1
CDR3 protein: CASSVGGTGHTEAFF
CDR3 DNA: TGTGCCAGCAGCGTAGGGGGGACAGGGCACACTGAAGCTTTCTTT

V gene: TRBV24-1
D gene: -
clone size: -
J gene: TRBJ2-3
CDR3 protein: CATSDRRGSSIDTQYF
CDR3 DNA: TGTGCCACCAGTGACCGCAGGGGATCGTCGATAGATACGCAGTATTTT

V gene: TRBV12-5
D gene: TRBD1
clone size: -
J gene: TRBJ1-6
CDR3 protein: CASGPSPGQHVPSPLHF
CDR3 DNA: TGTGCTAGTGGCCCCTCACCGGGACAGCATGTCCCTTCACCCCTCCACTTT

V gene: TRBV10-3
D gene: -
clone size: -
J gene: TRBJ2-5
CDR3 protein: CAATDPEDPARKETQYF
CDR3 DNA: TGTGCCGCCACTGACCCCGAGGATCCCGCTCGCAAAGAGACCCAGTACTTC

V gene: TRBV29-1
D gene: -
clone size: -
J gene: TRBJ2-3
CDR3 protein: CSVQGGENTDTQYF
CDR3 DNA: TGCAGCGTCCAGGGGGGAGAAAACACAGATACGCAGTATTTT

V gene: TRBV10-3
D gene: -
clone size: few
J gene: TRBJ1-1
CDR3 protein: CAISESLAVAFF
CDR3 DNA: TGTGCCATCAGTGAGTCTTTGGCAGTAGCTTTCTTT

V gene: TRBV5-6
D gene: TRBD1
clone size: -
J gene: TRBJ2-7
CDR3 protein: CASSHRDRAYEQYF
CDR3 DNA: TGTGCCAGCAGCCACCGGGACAGAGCCTACGAGCAGTACTTC

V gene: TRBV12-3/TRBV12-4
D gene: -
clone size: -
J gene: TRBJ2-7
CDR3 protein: CASSLLGGGEQYF
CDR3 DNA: TGTGCCAGCAGTTTACTAGGGGGAGGCGAGCAGTACTTC

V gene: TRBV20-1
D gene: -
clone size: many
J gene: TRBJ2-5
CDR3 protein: CSASIRRGEETQYF
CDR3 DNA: TGCAGTGCTAGTATACGCAGGGGGGAAGAGACCCAGTACTTC

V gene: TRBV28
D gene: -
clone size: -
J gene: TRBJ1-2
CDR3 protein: CALGQYNYGYTF
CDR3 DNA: TGTGCCCTCGGACAGTATAACTATGGCTACACCTTC

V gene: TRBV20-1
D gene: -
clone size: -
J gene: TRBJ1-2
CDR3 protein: CSARDQVWNGYTF
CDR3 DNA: TGCAGTGCTAGAGATCAGGTTTGGAATGGCTACACCTTC

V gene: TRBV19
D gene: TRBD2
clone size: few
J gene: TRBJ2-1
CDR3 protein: CASSETSGNEQFF
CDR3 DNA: TGTGCCAGTAGTGAGACTAGCGGTAATGAGCAGTTCTTC

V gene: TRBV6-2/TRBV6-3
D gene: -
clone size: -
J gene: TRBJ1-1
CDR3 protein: CASIDRENTEAFF
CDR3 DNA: TGTGCCAGCATCGATCGGGAGAACACTGAAGCTTTCTTT

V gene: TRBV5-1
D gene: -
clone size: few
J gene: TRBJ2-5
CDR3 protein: CASRGWSLRLQETQYF
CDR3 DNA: TGCGCCAGCAGGGGGTGGAGTTTGAGGCTACAAGAGACCCAGTACTTC

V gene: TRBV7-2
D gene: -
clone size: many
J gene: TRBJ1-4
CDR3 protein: CASSHFGLGGFEKLFF
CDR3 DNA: TGTGCCAGCAGCCATTTCGGTTTGGGGGGCTTTGAAAAACTGTTTTTT

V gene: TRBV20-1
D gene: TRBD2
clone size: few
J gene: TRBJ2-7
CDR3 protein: CSASLSGGFYEQYF
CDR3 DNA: TGCAGTGCTAGCTTGTCGGGGGGGTTCTACGAGCAGTACTTC

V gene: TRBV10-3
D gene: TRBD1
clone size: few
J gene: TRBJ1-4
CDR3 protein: CAISGPGTGSHEKLFF
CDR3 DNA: TGTGCCATCAGTGGCCCTGGGACAGGGTCGCATGAAAAACTGTTTTTT

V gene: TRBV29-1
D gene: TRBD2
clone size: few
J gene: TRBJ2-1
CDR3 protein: CSGEGVAGGYNEQFF
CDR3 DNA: TGCAGCGGAGAGGGAGTAGCGGGGGGTTACAATGAGCAGTTCTTC

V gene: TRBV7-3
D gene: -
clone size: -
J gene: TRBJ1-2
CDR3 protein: CASSLGVGDGYTF
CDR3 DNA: TGTGCCAGCAGCTTAGGTGTCGGGGATGGCTACACCTTC

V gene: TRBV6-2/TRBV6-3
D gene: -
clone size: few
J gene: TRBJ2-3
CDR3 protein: CASSYPLGDEGTQYF
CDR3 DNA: TGTGCCAGCAGTTACCCTCTAGGGGACGAGGGTACGCAGTATTTT

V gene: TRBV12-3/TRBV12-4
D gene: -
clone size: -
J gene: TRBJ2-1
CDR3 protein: CASSIPPGAYNEQFF
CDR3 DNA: TGTGCCAGCAGTATTCCCCCGGGCGCCTACAATGAGCAGTTCTTC

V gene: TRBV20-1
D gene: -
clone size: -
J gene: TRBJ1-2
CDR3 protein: CSARDSTNYGYTF
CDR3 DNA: TGCAGTGCTAGAGACAGCACTAACTATGGCTACACCTTC

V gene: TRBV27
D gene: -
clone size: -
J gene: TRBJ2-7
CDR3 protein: CASSLGGVTYEQYF
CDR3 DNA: TGTGCCAGCAGTTTGGGTGGGGTGACCTACGAGCAGTACTTC

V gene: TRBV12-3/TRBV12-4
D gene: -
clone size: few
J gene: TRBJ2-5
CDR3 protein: CASSFPAETQYF
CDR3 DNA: TGTGCCAGCAGTTTCCCGGCAGAGACCCAGTACTTC

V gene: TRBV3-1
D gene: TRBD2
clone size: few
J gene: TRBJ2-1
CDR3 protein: CASSQDVTSGRAVGQFF
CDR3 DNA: TGTGCCAGCAGCCAAGATGTCACTAGCGGGAGGGCGGTAGGGCAGTTCTTC

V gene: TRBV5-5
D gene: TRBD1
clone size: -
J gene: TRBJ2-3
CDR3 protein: CASRRTGKTDTQYF
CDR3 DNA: TGTGCCAGCAGAAGGACAGGGAAGACAGATACGCAGTATTTT

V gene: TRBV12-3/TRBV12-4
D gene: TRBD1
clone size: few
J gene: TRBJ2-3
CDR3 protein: CASSPGQGISDTQYF
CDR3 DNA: TGTGCCAGCAGCCCGGGACAGGGGATAAGCGATACGCAGTATTTT

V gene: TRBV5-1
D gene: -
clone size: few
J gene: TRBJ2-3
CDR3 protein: CASSLLRVADTQYF
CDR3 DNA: TGCGCCAGCAGCTTGCTCAGGGTGGCCGATACGCAGTATTTT

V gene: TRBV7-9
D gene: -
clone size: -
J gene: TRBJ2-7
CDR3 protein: CASSSSLPDSSYEQYF
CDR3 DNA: TGTGCCAGCAGCTCATCTTTACCAGATTCGTCCTACGAGCAGTACTTC

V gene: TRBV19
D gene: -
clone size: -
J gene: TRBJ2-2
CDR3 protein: CASSIQPTQTGELFF
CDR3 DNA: TGTGCCAGCAGTATCCAGCCTACACAGACCGGGGAGCTGTTTTTT

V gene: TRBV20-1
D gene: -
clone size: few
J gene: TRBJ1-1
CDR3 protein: CSARARGGGKAFF
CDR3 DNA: TGCAGTGCTAGAGCCCGAGGGGGTGGTAAAGCTTTCTTT

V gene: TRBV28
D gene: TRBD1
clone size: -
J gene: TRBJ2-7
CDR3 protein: CASSTGGRSEEQYF
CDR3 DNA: TGTGCCAGTTCGACAGGGGGCCGATCGGAAGAGCAGTACTTC

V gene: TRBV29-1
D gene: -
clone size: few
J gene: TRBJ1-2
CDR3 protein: CSVPPQVNSYGYTF
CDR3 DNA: TGCAGCGTTCCTCCTCAGGTGAACTCCTATGGCTACACCTTC

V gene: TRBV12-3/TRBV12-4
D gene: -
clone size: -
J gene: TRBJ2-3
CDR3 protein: CASSFQGPDTQYF
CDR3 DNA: TGTGCCAGCAGTTTTCAAGGCCCAGATACGCAGTATTTT

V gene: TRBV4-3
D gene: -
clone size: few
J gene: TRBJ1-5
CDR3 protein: CASSHRAGADQPQHF
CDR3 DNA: TGCGCCAGCAGCCACCGCGCAGGGGCGGATCAGCCCCAGCATTTT

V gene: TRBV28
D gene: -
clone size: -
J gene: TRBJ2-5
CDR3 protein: CASSLGWGENQETQYF
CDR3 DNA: TGTGCCAGCAGTTTAGGTTGGGGAGAAAACCAAGAGACCCAGTACTTC

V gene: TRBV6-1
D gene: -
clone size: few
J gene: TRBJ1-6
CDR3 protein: CASSEAESSYNSPLHF
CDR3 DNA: TGTGCCAGCAGTGAAGCTGAGAGCTCCTATAATTCACCCCTCCACTTT

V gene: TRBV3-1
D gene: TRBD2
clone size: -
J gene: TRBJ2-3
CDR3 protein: CAGSQGDFPSGRTDTQYF
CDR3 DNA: TGTGCCGGCAGCCAAGGCGATTTTCCTAGCGGGAGGACAGATACGCAGTATTTT

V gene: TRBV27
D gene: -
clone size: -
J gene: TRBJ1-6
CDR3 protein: CASSFQASPLHF
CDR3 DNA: TGTGCCAGCAGTTTCCAAGCTTCACCCCTCCACTTT

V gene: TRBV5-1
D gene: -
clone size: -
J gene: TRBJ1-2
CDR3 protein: CASSFHTGPGPYGYTF
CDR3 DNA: TGCGCCAGCAGCTTTCATACCGGTCCGGGGCCTTATGGCTACACCTTC

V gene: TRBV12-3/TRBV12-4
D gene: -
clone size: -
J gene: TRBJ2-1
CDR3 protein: CASSFSGLTHEQFF
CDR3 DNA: TGTGCCAGCAGTTTCTCAGGTTTGACGCATGAGCAGTTCTTC

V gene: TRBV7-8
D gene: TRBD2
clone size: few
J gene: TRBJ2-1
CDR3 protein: CASSLDSPKSGKVYNEQFF
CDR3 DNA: TGTGCCAGCAGCTTAGACTCCCCTAAAAGCGGGAAAGTATACAATGAGCAGTTCTTC

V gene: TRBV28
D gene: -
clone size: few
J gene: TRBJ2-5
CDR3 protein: CASSTQARGVQETQYF
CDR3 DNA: TGTGCCAGCAGTACGCAGGCCAGGGGCGTCCAAGAGACCCAGTACTTC